One and the same sample provided the 7 T cell receptor beta chains below, sequenced in a study of control samples from healthy donors and cancer patients. TCRdb keeps only in-frame clones here, not all; method: immunoSEQ multiplex PCR. The table lists roughly 200,000 clones, roughly 94% of them singletons, with approximately 1.5% in the top ten. The sample comprised blood. The receptors derive from a man aged 45-60 years in good health.

The chain employs TRBV3-1 (or the pseudogene TRBV3-2) and TRBJ1-5; D perhaps matches TRBD1 (5 bases). Germline CDR1 and CDR2: LGHDT and YNNKEL (reference sequence). Trimming cost V 1 base and J 7 bases, with 11 bases left between them. The CDR3 covers 14 residues. CDR3 sequence reads: CASSQGGGGQPQHF. The CDR3 region has the DNA TGTGCCAGCAGCCAAGGCGGGGGGGGGCAGCCCCAGCATTTT.

V and J are TRBV7-2 and TRBJ1-2, with TRBD1 matching over 7 bases. The CDR3 has 14 amino acids. Trimming cost V 7 bases and J 4 bases; bases outside gene matches: 9. The germline V gene has CDR1 SGHTA and CDR2 FQGNSA. The DNA for the CDR3 is TGTGCCAGCACAATTGACAGGGCCTTCTATGGCTACACCTTC. As protein: CASTIDRAFYGYTF.

The CDR3 loop is CASSPQLADTQYF. The CDR3, as DNA: TGTGCCAGCAGCCCCCAACTAGCAGATACGCAGTATTTT. The rearrangement joins TRBV9 to TRBJ2-3; TRBD2 is a possible D gene (5 bases). The CDR3 loop spans 13 amino acids. V was shortened by 4 bases and J by 4 bases, with 10 bases between the two germline ends. Germline V gene data show CDR1 as SGDLS and CDR2 as YYNGEE.

Only a few counts were recorded for this clone. The chain links TRBV18 to TRBJ2-3; 11 bases match TRBD1. CDR3 length equals 14 residues. The germline gives CDR1 KGHSH, CDR2 LQKENI. J lost 5 bases, V lost 5 bases, and 3 bases had no gene match. The CDR3 DNA reads as TGTGCCAGCTCATCCGGGACAGGGGGAGATACGCAGTATTTT. Protein sequence: CASSSGTGGDTQYF.

J is TRBJ2-7 and V is TRBV19, with D uncertain. CDR3 length: 15 amino acids. V lost 1 base, J lost 7 bases, and 17 bases lay in between. The germline gives CDR1 LNHDA, CDR2 SQIVND (reference sequence). The CDR3 reads CASSIVAGHPTEQYF. CDR3 DNA sequence: TGTGCCAGTAGTATAGTGGCAGGCCACCCGACTGAGCAGTACTTC.

The rearrangement uses TRBV5-5 and TRBJ1-6; D is undetermined. The germline V gene encodes CDR1 SGHKS and CDR2 YYEKEE (reference sequence). With 1 base removed from V and 0 bases from J, the gap between germline ends came to 5 bases. There are 15 residues in the CDR3. In DNA, the CDR3 is TGTGCCAGCAGCTTGTTCAGCTCCTATAATTCACCCCTCCACTTT. Its protein product is CASSLFSSYNSPLHF.

The chain joins TRBV4-1 to TRBJ1-1, with D possibly TRBD1 on 6 matching bases. Trimming took off 0 bases at V and 6 bases at J, with 8 bases between the two ends. CDR1 and CDR2 (germline): MGHRA, YSYEKL. This CDR3 comprises 13 residues. The CDR3: CASSQDRQAEAFF. The CDR3 DNA reads as TGCGCCAGCAGCCAAGATCGACAGGCTGAAGCTTTCTTT.